Below, 18 T cell receptor beta chains from the same sample are listed, as sequenced in a study of T cell responses to AZD1222 COVID-19 vaccine. Some clones are missing from TCRdb's copy, which holds only in-frame ones; the method was immunoSEQ multiplex PCR. Among about 140,000 clones listed, around 92% were seen once. The material was peripheral blood, obtained after recovery from COVID-19. The receptors here all came from an adult who had recovered from COVID-19.

This chain uses TRBV11-2 with TRBJ1-1; D may be TRBD1 (5 bases). V was clipped by 6 bases and J by 0 bases, with 11 bases between them. The CDR3 loop spans 14 amino acids. Germline V gene lookup returns CDR1 SGHAT and CDR2 FQNNGV. The CDR3 sequence: CASSFDRMNTEAFF. CDR3 coding DNA: TGTGCCAGCAGTTTTGACAGAATGAACACTGAAGCTTTCTTT.

V is TRBV6-1 and J is TRBJ2-7; maybe TRBD2 (5 bases). Germline loops: CDR1 MNHNS, CDR2 SASEGT. The ends were cut back, 3 bases at V and 0 bases at J, with 18 bases in the middle. The CDR3 totals 17 residues. The CDR3 region has the DNA TGTGCCAGCAGTGAGCGGGCAAGCGCTATAAGCTCCTACGAGCAGTACTTC. As protein: CASSERASAISSYEQYF.

The chain joins TRBV2 to TRBJ1-4; D gene unclear. The CDR3 spans 11 residues. V was clipped by 4 bases and J by 6 bases, with 3 bases between them. Germline-derived CDR1 and CDR2 are SNHLY and FYNNEI. CDR3 nucleotides: TGTGCCAGCAGTGGGGATGAAAAACTGTTTTTT. Protein: CASSGDEKLFF. Together with reference TRBV2 and TRBJ1-4, the CDR3 gives the full variable domain: EPEVTQTPSHQVTQMGQEVILRCVPISNHLYFYWYRQILGQKVEFLVSFYNNEISEKSEIFDDQFSVERPDGSNFTLKIRSTKLEDSAMYFCASSGDEKLFFGSGTQLSVL.

The rearrangement uses TRBV5-8 and TRBJ2-7; D perhaps matches TRBD2 (5 bases). The CDR3 is 12 residues long. CDR1 and CDR2 from the germline V gene are SGHTS and YDEGEE. V lost 3 bases and J lost 5, with 9 bases in between. The CDR3 protein is CASSSTRDEQYF. The CDR3 DNA sequence: TGTGCCAGCAGCTCTACGCGGGACGAGCAGTACTTC.

Note on this clone: Other DNA sequences in the same sample also yield this CDR3. The J gene is TRBJ1-1, the V gene TRBV10-3; 10 positions match TRBD1. Germline CDR1 ENHRY, CDR2 SYGVKD. CDR3 length: 14 amino acids. The junction had 4 bases not matched to a gene; V was cut back by 4 bases and J by 5 bases. For the CDR3, the DNA is TGTGCCATCAGTGGGGACAGGGGTGGAACTGAAGCTTTCTTT. Encoded protein: CAISGDRGGTEAFF.

The J gene is TRBJ1-4, the V gene TRBV5-5; 8 positions agree with TRBD1. The CDR3 length is 13 residues. Germline trimming cut 4 bases from V and 8 bases from J; bases unmatched to any gene: 4. The germline V gene has CDR1 SGHKS and CDR2 YYEKEE (reference sequence). CDR3 region: CASSPTGEEKLFF. The CDR3 region has the DNA TGTGCCAGCAGCCCGACAGGGGAAGAAAAACTGTTTTTT. The full variable domain, its missing parts supplied by reference TRBV5-5 and TRBJ1-4, is DAGVTQSPTHLIKTRGQQVTLRCSPISGHKSVSWYQQVLGQGPQFIFQYYEKEERGRGNFPDRFSARQFPNYSSELNVNALLLGDSALYLCASSPTGEEKLFFGSGTQLSVL.

The rearrangement uses TRBV7-9 and TRBJ2-1, with D tentatively TRBD1 (5 bases). This CDR3 is 12 amino acids long. Germline loops: CDR1 SEHNR, CDR2 FQNEAQ (reference sequence). Between the trimmed V and J ends, which lost 2 bases and 13 bases, there was a span of 12 bases. This CDR3 reads CASSLLRGIQFF. The CDR3 coding sequence is TGTGCCAGCAGCTTACTAAGGGGAATACAGTTCTTC.

The genes are TRBV11-2 and TRBJ2-1, with 8 bases fitting TRBD2. The germline gives CDR1 SGHAT, CDR2 FQNNGV. V shed 0 bases and J 3 bases; nucleotides not matched to a gene: 7. CDR3 size: 17 residues. Here the CDR3 reads CASSLDSQAGVYNEQFF. The CDR3 nucleotides read TGTGCCAGCAGCTTAGATTCCCAAGCGGGAGTCTACAATGAGCAGTTCTTC. Combining the CDR3 with reference TRBV11-2 and TRBJ2-1 gives the whole variable domain EAGVAQSPRYKIIEKRQSVAFWCNPISGHATLYWYQQILGQGPKLLIQFQNNGVVDDSQLPKDRFSAERLKGVDSTLKIQPAKLEDSAVYLCASSLDSQAGVYNEQFFGPGTRLTVL.

The chain carries TRBV6-5 and TRBJ1-3; D is ambiguous. From germline, CDR1 is MNHEY and CDR2 SVGAGI. V was cut by 0 bases and J by 0 bases, with 6 bases left in between. The CDR3 is 15 residues long. The CDR3: CASSYSGLSGNTIYF. The CDR3 DNA is TGTGCCAGCAGTTACTCAGGCCTCTCTGGAAACACCATATATTTT.

The chain recombines TRBV18 with TRBJ2-1; D unclear. The V end was cut by 5 bases, the J end by 8 bases, with 10 bases between. This CDR3 region has 12 residues. Per germline, CDR1 KGHSH and CDR2 LQKENI. CDR3 in amino acids: CASSFYPHEQFF. The DNA of the CDR3 is TGTGCCAGCTCATTCTACCCCCATGAGCAGTTCTTC.

This sequence joins TRBV11-2 and TRBJ2-7, with 12 bases matching TRBD2. V lost 1 base and J lost 0; bases outside the gene matches: 4. The CDR3 consists of 17 residues. From germline, CDR1 is SGHAT and CDR2 FQNNGV. The CDR3 is CASSLGQTSGSSYEQYF. CDR3 coding DNA: TGTGCCAGCAGCTTAGGACAGACTAGCGGGAGCTCCTACGAGCAGTACTTC.

The chain links TRBV28 to TRBJ2-1, with 10 nucleotides matching TRBD2. The CDR3 length is 13 residues. Germline V lookup: CDR1 MDHEN, CDR2 SYDVKM. Trimming at V came to 6 bases and at J to 16 bases, leaving 12 bases not matched to a gene. The CDR3 coding sequence is TGTGCCAGCAGCAACGGGGCTAGCGGGGGATCTTTCTTC. This encodes CASSNGASGGSFF.

This clone is a singleton in its sample. J is TRBJ2-4 and V is TRBV5-4; D unclear. Trimming pared 4 bases from V and 1 base from J, leaving 15 bases between. CDR1 and CDR2 (germline): SGHNT, YYREEE (reference sequence). CDR3 size: 16 residues. In nucleotides, the CDR3 is TGTGCCAGCAGCCCTAGGACCAACGGGGCCAAAAACATTCAGTACTTC. Amino acid sequence: CASSPRTNGAKNIQYF.

The V gene is TRBV14, the J gene TRBJ1-1; maybe TRBD1 (5 bases). This CDR3 has 16 residues. V was cut by 3 bases and J by 1 base, with 15 bases left in between. Per the germline V gene, CDR1 is SGHDN and CDR2 is FVKESK. The CDR3 bases are TGTGCCAGCAGCCACTGGACGGGGACCCAGAACACTGAAGCTTTCTTT. Protein sequence: CASSHWTGTQNTEAFF.

This chain joins TRBV28 and TRBJ1-2, with a weak D call TRBD1 (5 bases). This CDR3 comprises 13 residues. Trimming removed 7 bases at V and 8 bases at J, with 17 bases between. The germline V gene encodes CDR1 MDHEN and CDR2 SYDVKM. This CDR3 reads CASTSGRDWGYTF. The CDR3 DNA is TGTGCCAGCACCAGCGGGCGGGACTGGGGCTACACCTTC.

The chain carries TRBV11-2 and TRBJ2-3; D might be TRBD2 (6 bases). The CDR3 spans 18 residues. Germline V gene data show CDR1 as SGHAT and CDR2 as FQNNGV. Trimming cost V 5 bases and J 1 base, with 22 bases left between them. As DNA, the CDR3 is TGTGCCAGCAGCCCAACCACCAGGGCACGGAGGGGCACAGATACGCAGTATTTT. It encodes CASSPTTRARRGTDTQYF.

The chain combines TRBV5-1 with TRBJ2-1; weak D call: TRBD1 (6 bases). Per the germline V gene, CDR1 is SGHRS and CDR2 is YFSETQ. The CDR3 is 16 amino acids. V was shortened by 4 bases and J by 0 bases, with 14 bases between the two germline ends. CDR3 sequence reads: CASSPGGPSSYNEQFF. CDR3 in DNA: TGCGCCAGCAGCCCTGGGGGCCCGAGCTCCTACAATGAGCAGTTCTTC.

This rearrangement joins TRBV15 to TRBJ2-7, with D possibly TRBD2 on 5 matching bases. CDR3 length: 13 residues. Germline V gene lookup returns CDR1 LNHNV and CDR2 YYDKDF (reference sequence). Trimming removed 5 bases from V and 2 bases from J, with 10 bases in between. The CDR3 protein is CATSFGGAYEQYF. For the CDR3, the DNA is TGTGCCACCAGCTTCGGAGGAGCCTACGAGCAGTACTTC.